This TCR beta chain was found in a study of CD8 T cells in ankylosing spondylitis. Study conclusions and caveats: Disease-associated clonotypes exhibited CD8+ identity and were relatively infrequent in peripheral blood. Eight highly homologous variants formed a TCR beta motif that appeared characteristic of ankylosing spondylitis blood. Reactive arthritis synovial fluid and blood were previously reported to contain some motif variants.

By quantitative 5'-RACE with molecular barcodes, the TCR beta libraries were made. TCRdb used MiXCR to reprocess the 5' RACE reads, holding one entry per CDR3 protein. This table has more than 500,000 distinct CDR3 sequences, approximately 5% appearing once. This clonotype was observed at least ten times. Its specificity is unknown. The germline gives CDR1 SGHTA, CDR2 FQGNSA. The CDR3 length is 16 residues. The trim removed 1 base at V and 2 bases at J, leaving 5 bases unmatched. The sample was blood, either unsorted or a sorted T cell fraction (not recorded which). This rearrangement joins TRBV7-2 to TRBJ2-3, with 8 bases matching TRBD2. This sequence originates from a male donor with ankylosing spondylitis. The CDR3 reads CASSLGVAGFTDTQYF. In DNA form, the CDR3 reads TGTGCCAGCAGCTTAGGGGTAGCGGGGTTCACAGATACGCAGTATTTT.